This T cell receptor beta chain is from a study of blood T cell repertoires in COVID-19 (TCRdb year 2020). As for the study more broadly: Samples covering the acute and convalescent phases of COVID-19 were provided by collaborators in the United States, Italy and Spain. The repertoires were released in a freely available public database intended as a resource for research on the immune response to SARS-CoV-2. The samples were drawn from the first 160 participants of the ongoing ImmuneRACE study and from 1,200 or so subjects provided by 6 global collaborators. The prospective study material was composed of cDNA or gDNA derived from T cells, B-cell-depleted T cells, or PBMCs. Where available, HLA class I and class II types were taken from metadata supplied by the sample provider and were not determined by assay-based typing. Sample metadata almost always included a de-identified subject ID, COVID-19 status, age in years and sex. The dataset comprised deeply sampled blood TCRbeta repertoires from subjects exposed to, actively infected with, or recovered from COVID-19. The study at large found these results: The quantity of clinical and demographic metadata differed by source and by participant and was supplied without curation.

Each collaborating institution followed its own protocols to collect whole blood in K2EDTA tubes. For TCRbeta analysis, collaborators shipped samples as frozen whole blood, isolated PBMCs, or DNA extracted from either of those sample types. The immunoSEQ Assay, a bias-controlled multiplex PCR, was used to amplify TCRbeta CDR3 regions from genomic DNA. On the authors' methods: The number of nucleated cells in each sample was estimated from the amplification of reference gene primers within the assay. To quantify the absolute abundance of each unique TCRbeta CDR3 rearrangement, sequence reads were collapsed and filtered. For each sample, productive Simpson clonality was calculated as the square root of Simpson's diversity index across productive rearrangements. As stored in TCRdb, this immuneACCESS dataset retains in-frame rearrangements with V and J assigned. A fraction of the clones does not appear; measured against another copy, unresolved V genes explain less than half of the discrepancy, and the remainder lacks a known reason. The V and J calls and clone size come from that table; D and trimming were worked out from the DNA. Counted in this sample were about 200,000 clones; 80% of them appeared once. The top ten hold 10% to 15% of the sample.

Only one count was recorded for this clone. No antigen is known for it. Base qualities are not provided; no much larger clone lies one nucleotide away. Clipping removes 6 bases from V and 9 bases from J, with 7 as the unmatched junction base count. The germline V gene specifies MDHEN as CDR1 and SYDVKM as CDR2. The CDR3 contains 14 residues, cysteine and phenylalanine counted. Only the CDR3 part of the read is kept: 42 bases, read in frame from the first base. The specimen was peripheral blood. The TCR was taken from a human donor in a cohort sampled during active COVID-19. This receptor chain uses TRBV28 and TRBJ1-6, and TRBD1 aligns with 8 junction nucleotides. The nucleotide sequence reads TGTGCCAGCAGCCCAACAGGGGGAAGTTCACCCCTCCACTTT. The encoded protein is CASSPTGGSSPLHF.